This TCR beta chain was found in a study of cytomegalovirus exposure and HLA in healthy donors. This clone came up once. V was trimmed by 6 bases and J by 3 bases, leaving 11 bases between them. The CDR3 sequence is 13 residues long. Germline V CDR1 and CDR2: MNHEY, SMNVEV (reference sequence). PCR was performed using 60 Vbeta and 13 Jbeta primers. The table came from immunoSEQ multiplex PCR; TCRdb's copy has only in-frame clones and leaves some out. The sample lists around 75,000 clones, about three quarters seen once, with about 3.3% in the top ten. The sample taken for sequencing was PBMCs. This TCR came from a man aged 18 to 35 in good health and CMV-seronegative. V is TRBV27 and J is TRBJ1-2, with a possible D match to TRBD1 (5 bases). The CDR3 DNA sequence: TGTGCCAGCAGGCCCGAAGGGGACTATGGCTACACCTTC. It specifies CASRPEGDYGYTF.